Listed below are T cell receptor beta chains from one sample, sequenced in a study of T-cell reconstitution after alpha-beta-depleted transplantation in children. TCRdb used MiXCR to reprocess the PCR reads, holding one entry per CDR3 protein. The sample yields approximately 130,000 distinct CDR3 sequences, about 9.5% seen once. The material was PBMCs, mostly from graft donor cells, obtained 180 days after TCRalphabeta/CD19-depleted stem cell transplant. The receptor set was obtained from a girl under three years old who had a stem cell transplant for combined immunodeficiency, so the T cells may come from the graft donor. The CDR3 runs from the conserved cysteine through the conserved F or W. D genes are given only for firm matches. Only part of the rows carry a size: once, few, many, or a class if the clone is expanded.

clone_size d_call j_call v_call cdr3_nt cdr3_aa
few NA TRBJ2-2 TRBV12-3/TRBV12-4 TGTGCCAGCAGTTTTAGCGGACCTAACACCGGGGAGCTGTTTTTT CASSFSGPNTGELFF
few NA TRBJ1-3 TRBV12-3/TRBV12-4 TGTGCCAGCAGCCCGGACAGTTTCTCTGGAAACACCATATATTTT CASSPDSFSGNTIYF
few NA TRBJ2-2 TRBV18 TGTGCCAGCTCACCACTTAACCCCACCACCACCGGGGAGCTGTTTTTT CASSPLNPTTTGELFF
NA NA TRBJ2-7 TRBV20-1 TGCAGTGCTAGGGGGGCTAGGGCCTACGAGCAGTACTTC CSARGARAYEQYF
NA TRBD2 TRBJ2-4 TRBV9 TGTGCCAGCAGCGACGGGACTAGCGGGGGGGCGAGGGCCAAAAACATTCAGTACTTC CASSDGTSGGARAKNIQYF
few NA TRBJ2-7 TRBV7-2 TGTGCCAGCAGCTCCTCCTTCTCCTACGAGCAGTACTTC CASSSSFSYEQYF
few TRBD1 TRBJ1-2 TRBV20-1 TGCAGTGCTAGAGACCGAGGACAGGGAGGAGGCTACACCTTC CSARDRGQGGGYTF
NA NA TRBJ2-1 TRBV6-1 TGTGCCAGCAAAAATGAGGCTGGTACCTACAATGAGCAGTTCTTC CASKNEAGTYNEQFF
NA TRBD2 TRBJ2-7 TRBV12-3/TRBV12-4 TGTGCCAGCAGTCCGCCCCCTGGGGCGGGAGGGTTGGAGCAGTACTTC CASSPPPGAGGLEQYF
many NA TRBJ1-2 TRBV10-3 TGTGCCATCAACGACGAGGCGAGCTATGGCTACACCTTC CAINDEASYGYTF
NA NA TRBJ2-3 TRBV12-3/TRBV12-4 TGTGCCAGCAGTTTTGGGCCGACAGTCACAGATACGCAGTATTTT CASSFGPTVTDTQYF
NA TRBD1 TRBJ2-2 TRBV6-1 TGTGCCAGCAGGGACAGGGGGACCGGGGAGCTGTTTTTT CASRDRGTGELFF
NA TRBD2 TRBJ2-2 TRBV7-3 TGTGCCAGCAGCCCAAGGACTAGCGGGCCTACGAACACCGGGGAGCTGTTTTTT CASSPRTSGPTNTGELFF
few NA TRBJ2-7 TRBV20-1 TGCAGTGCTAGTCAACTCAATTCCTACGAGCAGTACTTC CSASQLNSYEQYF
few NA TRBJ2-1 TRBV5-1 TGCGCCAGCAGCTTGGCCTTACAGGAAAATCGCAATGAGCAGTTCTTC CASSLALQENRNEQFF
NA NA TRBJ2-6 TRBV20-1 TGCAGTGCCCCTGCAGTACCTGGGGCCAACGTCCTGACTTTC CSAPAVPGANVLTF
NA NA TRBJ2-7 TRBV14 TGTGCCAGCAGACAGGGACTCCAGTACGAGCAGTACTTC CASRQGLQYEQYF
NA NA TRBJ2-7 TRBV20-1 TGCAGTGCTACCGGAACCACCTACGAGCAGTACTTC CSATGTTYEQYF
few TRBD1 TRBJ2-6 TRBV18 TGTGCCAGCTCACCAGGACAGGGTAATGGGGCCAACGTCCTGACTTTC CASSPGQGNGANVLTF
many TRBD1 TRBJ2-5 TRBV24-1 TGTGCCACCAGTGATTTGGAGGTGCTTGACAGGGAACCCCAAGAGACCCAGTACTTC CATSDLEVLDREPQETQYF
many NA TRBJ2-5 TRBV5-1 TGTGCCAGCAGCTCCCAAGAGACCCAGTACTTC CASSSQETQYF
NA NA TRBJ1-1 TRBV7-6 TGTGCCAGCAGCCCCGGGGGCGGTGAAGCTTTCTTT CASSPGGGEAFF
few TRBD2 TRBJ2-3 TRBV7-2 TGTGCCAGCAGCACGGGCGGGAGTAAGGCAGATACGCAGTATTTT CASSTGGSKADTQYF
NA TRBD1 TRBJ1-2 TRBV6-2/TRBV6-3 TGTGCCAGCAGAACAGGGGGCGAATCCTATGGCTACACCTTC CASRTGGESYGYTF
NA NA TRBJ1-5 TRBV12-3/TRBV12-4 TGTGCCAGCAGTCCCCTGCCTCAGCCCCAGCATTTT CASSPLPQPQHF
many NA TRBJ2-5 TRBV5-1 TGTGCCAGCAGCTTAGACGGGGAGACCCAGTACTTC CASSLDGETQYF
few NA TRBJ2-2 TRBV6-1 TGTGCCAGTTCCGAACGGGACACCTACACCGGGGAGCTGTTTTTT CASSERDTYTGELFF
NA NA TRBJ2-1 TRBV3-1 TGTGCCAGCTGCCAAGATCTTGTCAGGGGGGCCAAGAATGAGCAGTTCTTC CASCQDLVRGAKNEQFF
few TRBD2 TRBJ2-2 TRBV11-3 TGTGCCAGCAGCCTCAGACTAGCGGGAGCCGGCGGGGAGCTGTTTTTT CASSLRLAGAGGELFF
NA NA TRBJ2-1 TRBV7-2 TGTGCCAGCAGCCCGGTGTGGAATGAGCAGTTCTTC CASSPVWNEQFF
few NA TRBJ2-3 TRBV10-3 TGTGCCATCAGTGGGCTCAGACGCACAGATACGCAGTATTTT CAISGLRRTDTQYF
NA NA TRBJ2-1 TRBV7-2 TGTGCCAGCAGCTACCTAATAAGGTCCCGGCATGAGCAGTTCTTC CASSYLIRSRHEQFF
few NA TRBJ1-2 TRBV29-1 TGCAGCGTTGATAGGGGAACAGGGACCTATGGCTACACCTTC CSVDRGTGTYGYTF
few TRBD1 TRBJ2-7 TRBV10-3 TGTGCCATCAGTGCACAGGGGGGTTCCATATACGAGCAGTACTTC CAISAQGGSIYEQYF
NA TRBD2 TRBJ2-1 TRBV20-1 TGCAGTGCTAGAGATTATTTGACGACTAGCGGAAGGTCAACCTACAATGAGCAGTTCTTC CSARDYLTTSGRSTYNEQFF
NA TRBD2 TRBJ2-5 TRBV15 TGTGCCACCAGCAGAGATAGCGGGGACGGAGAGACCCAGTACTTC CATSRDSGDGETQYF
many NA TRBJ2-6 TRBV5-1 TGCGCCAGCAGCTTGACAGTCTCTGGGGCCAACGTCCTGACTTTC CASSLTVSGANVLTF